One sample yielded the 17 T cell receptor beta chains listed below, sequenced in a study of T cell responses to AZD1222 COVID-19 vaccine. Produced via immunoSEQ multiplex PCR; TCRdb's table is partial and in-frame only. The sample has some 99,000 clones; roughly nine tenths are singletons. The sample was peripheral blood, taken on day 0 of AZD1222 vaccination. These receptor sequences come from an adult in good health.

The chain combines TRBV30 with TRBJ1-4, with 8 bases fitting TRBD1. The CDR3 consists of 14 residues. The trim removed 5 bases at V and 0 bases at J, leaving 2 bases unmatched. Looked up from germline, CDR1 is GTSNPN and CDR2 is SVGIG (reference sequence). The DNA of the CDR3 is TGTGCCTGGGGACAGGGAGCAACTAATGAAAAACTGTTTTTT. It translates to CAWGQGATNEKLFF.

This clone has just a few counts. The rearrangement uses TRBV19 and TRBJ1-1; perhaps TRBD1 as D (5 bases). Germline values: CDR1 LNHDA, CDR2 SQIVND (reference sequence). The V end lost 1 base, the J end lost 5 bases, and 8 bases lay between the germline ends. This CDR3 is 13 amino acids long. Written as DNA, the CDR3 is TGTGCCAGTAGTATAGTTCGGGGGACTGAAGCTTTCTTT. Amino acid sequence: CASSIVRGTEAFF.

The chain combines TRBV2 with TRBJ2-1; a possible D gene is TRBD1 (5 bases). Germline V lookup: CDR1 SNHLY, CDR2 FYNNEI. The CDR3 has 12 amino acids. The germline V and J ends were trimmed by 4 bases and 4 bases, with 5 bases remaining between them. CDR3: CASSGTYNEQFF. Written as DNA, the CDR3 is TGTGCCAGCAGTGGGACATACAATGAGCAGTTCTTC.

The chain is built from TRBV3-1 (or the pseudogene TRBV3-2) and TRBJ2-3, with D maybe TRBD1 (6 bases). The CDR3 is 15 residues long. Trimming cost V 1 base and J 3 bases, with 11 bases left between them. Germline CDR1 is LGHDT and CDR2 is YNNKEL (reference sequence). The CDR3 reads CASSQVPRGTDTQYF. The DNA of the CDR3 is TGTGCCAGCAGCCAAGTCCCTAGGGGGACAGATACGCAGTATTTT.

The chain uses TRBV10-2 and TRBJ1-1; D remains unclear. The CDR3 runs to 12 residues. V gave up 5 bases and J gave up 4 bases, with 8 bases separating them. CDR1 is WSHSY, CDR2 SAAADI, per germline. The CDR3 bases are TGCGCCAGCAGTAGTACAGTCACTGAAGCTTTCTTT. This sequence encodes CASSSTVTEAFF.

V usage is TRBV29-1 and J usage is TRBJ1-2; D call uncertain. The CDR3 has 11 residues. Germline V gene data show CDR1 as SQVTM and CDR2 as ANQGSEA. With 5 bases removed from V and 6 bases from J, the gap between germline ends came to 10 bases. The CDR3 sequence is CSVRETDGYTF. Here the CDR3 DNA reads TGCAGCGTTAGGGAAACCGATGGCTACACCTTC. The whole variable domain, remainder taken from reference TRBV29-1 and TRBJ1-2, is SAVISQKPSRDICQRGTSLTIQCQVDSQVTMMFWYRQQPGQSLTLIATANQGSEATYESGFVIDKFPISRPNLTFSTLTVSNMSPEDSSIYLCSVRETDGYTFGSGTRLTVV.

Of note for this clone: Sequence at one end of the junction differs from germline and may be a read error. The CDR3 is CASSYSSPTGFHSF. The CDR3, as DNA: TGTGCCAGCAGTTACTCGTCTCCTACAGGTTTCCATTCTTTC. The chain links TRBV6-5 to TRBJ1-2; TRBD1 is a possible D gene (5 bases). The germline gives CDR1 MNHEY, CDR2 SVGAGI. The CDR3 length is 14 residues.

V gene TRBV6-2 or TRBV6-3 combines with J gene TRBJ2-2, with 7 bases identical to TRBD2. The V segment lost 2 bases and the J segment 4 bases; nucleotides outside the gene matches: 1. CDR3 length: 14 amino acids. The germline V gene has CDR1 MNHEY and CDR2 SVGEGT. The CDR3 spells CASSYASGTGELFF. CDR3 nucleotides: TGTGCCAGCAGTTACGCTAGCGGCACCGGGGAGCTGTTTTTT.

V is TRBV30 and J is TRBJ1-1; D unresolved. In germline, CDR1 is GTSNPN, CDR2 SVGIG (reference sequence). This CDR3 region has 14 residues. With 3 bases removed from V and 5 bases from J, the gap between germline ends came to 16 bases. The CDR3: CAWSRPVPGTEAFF. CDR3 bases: TGTGCCTGGAGCCGCCCCGTTCCGGGTACTGAAGCTTTCTTT.

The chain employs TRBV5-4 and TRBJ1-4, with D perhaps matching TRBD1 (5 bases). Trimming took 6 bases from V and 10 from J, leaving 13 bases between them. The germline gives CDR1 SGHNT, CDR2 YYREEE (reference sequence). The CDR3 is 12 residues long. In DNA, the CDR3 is TGTGCCAGCACCCCGGGGGGGGGAAAACTGTTTTTT. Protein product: CASTPGGGKLFF.

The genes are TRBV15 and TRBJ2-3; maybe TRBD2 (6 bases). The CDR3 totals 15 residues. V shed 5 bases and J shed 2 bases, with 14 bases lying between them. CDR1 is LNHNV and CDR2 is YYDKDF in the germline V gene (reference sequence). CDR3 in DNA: TGTGCCACCAGCCCTGGGGGGACTTACACAGATACGCAGTATTTT. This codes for CATSPGGTYTDTQYF.

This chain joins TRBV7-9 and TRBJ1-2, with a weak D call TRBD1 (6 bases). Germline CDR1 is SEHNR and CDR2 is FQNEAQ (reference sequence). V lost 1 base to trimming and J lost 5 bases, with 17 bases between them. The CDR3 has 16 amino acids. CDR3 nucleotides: TGTGCCAGCAGCTTAGACGATCCGGGGGGCTGGTATGGCTACACCTTC. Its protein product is CASSLDDPGGWYGYTF. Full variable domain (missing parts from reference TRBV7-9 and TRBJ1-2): DTGVSQNPRHKITKRGQNVTFRCDPISEHNRLYWYRQTLGQGPEFLTYFQNEAQLEKSRLLSDRFSAERPKGSFSTLEIQRTEQGDSAMYLCASSLDDPGGWYGYTFGSGTRLTVV.

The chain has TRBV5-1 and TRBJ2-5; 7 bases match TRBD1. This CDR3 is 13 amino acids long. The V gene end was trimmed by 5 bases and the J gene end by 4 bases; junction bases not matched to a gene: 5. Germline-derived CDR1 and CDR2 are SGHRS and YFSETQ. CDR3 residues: CASRGSGGETQYF. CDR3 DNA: TGCGCCAGCAGGGGCTCAGGGGGAGAGACCCAGTACTTC.

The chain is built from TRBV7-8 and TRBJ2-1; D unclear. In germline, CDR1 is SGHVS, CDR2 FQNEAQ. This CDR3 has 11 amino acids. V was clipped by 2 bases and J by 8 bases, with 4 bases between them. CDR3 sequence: CASSLYDEQFF. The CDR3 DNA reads TGTGCCAGCAGCTTATACGATGAGCAGTTCTTC.

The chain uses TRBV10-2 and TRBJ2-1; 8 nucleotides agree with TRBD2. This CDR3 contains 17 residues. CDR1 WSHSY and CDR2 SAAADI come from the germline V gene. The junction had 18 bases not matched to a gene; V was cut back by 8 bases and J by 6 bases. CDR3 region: CASGYWVAGTLGNEQFF. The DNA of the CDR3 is TGCGCCAGCGGTTATTGGGTAGCGGGAACTCTGGGCAATGAGCAGTTCTTC.

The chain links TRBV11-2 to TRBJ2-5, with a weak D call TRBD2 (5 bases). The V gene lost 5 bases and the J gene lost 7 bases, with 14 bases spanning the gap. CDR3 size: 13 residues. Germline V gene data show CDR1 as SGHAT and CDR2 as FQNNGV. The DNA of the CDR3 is TGTGCCAGCAGCCCGGGAATACCAGGGACCCAGTACTTC. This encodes CASSPGIPGTQYF.

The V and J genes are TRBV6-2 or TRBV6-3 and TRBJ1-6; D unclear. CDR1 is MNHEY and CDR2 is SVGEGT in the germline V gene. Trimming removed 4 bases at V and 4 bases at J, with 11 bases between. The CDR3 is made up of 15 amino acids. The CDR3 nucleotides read TGTGCCAGCAGTTCTGGGAGAGAATATAATTCACCCCTCCACTTT. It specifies CASSSGREYNSPLHF.